This T cell receptor beta chain appears in the sequencing data of a study of graft-versus-host responses after intestinal transplantation. Study information: Each recipient received a multivisceral, liver-intestinal, or isolated intestinal graft. Whole-study results and caveats: GvH clones occurred in recipient marrow; some first appeared in ileum or blood. Peak circulating GvH clone levels were associated with early post-transplant HvG declines.

As to this clone: Its matching antigen is unknown.

Clones were sequenced by immunoSEQ multiplex PCR, and TCRdb holds only the in-frame ones, with some missing. The profile shows 84,000 or so clones, around 86% of them singletons. There are 13 residues in the CDR3. CDR1 is LNHDA and CDR2 is SQIVND in the germline V gene (reference sequence). The junction had 6 bases not matched to a gene; V was cut back by 7 bases and J by 4 bases. This chain links TRBV19 with TRBJ1-1; 7 positions agree with TRBD1. The material was unstimulated CD8+ T cells sorted from spleen or lymph node cells, obtained before transplant. The TCR sequence derives from a human donor who was the organ donor for an intestinal transplant. The CDR3 region is CASTDRLGTEAFF. The CDR3 DNA is TGTGCCAGTACGGACAGGCTCGGCACTGAAGCTTTCTTT.